A selection of T cell receptor beta chains follows, all from one sample in a study of blood T cell repertoires in COVID-19. Assay used: immunoSEQ multiplex PCR; TCRdb lists only in-frame clones, some missing. The table records about 200,000 clones, about nine tenths of them present only once. Sequences were obtained from peripheral blood. The receptors derive from a man aged 35 to 55 with acute or convalescent COVID-19. The CDR3 runs from the conserved cysteine through the conserved F or W.

v_call,j_call,cdr3_aa
TRBV7-2,TRBJ2-3,CASSAPGVRDTQYF
TRBV28,TRBJ1-1,CASSSVGREFGNTEAFF
TRBV19,TRBJ1-1,CASSLQTGMNTEAFF
TRBV6-2/TRBV6-3,TRBJ1-3,CASSYSQVGNTIYF
TRBV2,TRBJ2-7,CASRQTESGGAYEQYF
TRBV3-1/TRBV3-2,TRBJ2-5,CASKRSGEETQYF
TRBV10-3,TRBJ2-1,CAIRYAPEGYNEQFF
TRBV7-8,TRBJ1-5,CASSLVGGARNQPQHF
TRBV2,TRBJ2-5,CASSSLTGGHQETQYF
TRBV14,TRBJ2-3,CASSRDRVRNTQYF
TRBV11-2,TRBJ2-3,CASSLAGSETDTQYF
TRBV2,TRBJ1-2,CASAGDRANYGYTF
TRBV4-3,TRBJ2-7,CASSRGSGSTDEQYF
TRBV19,TRBJ2-3,CASSSLSGADTRDTQYF
TRBV6-5,TRBJ2-3,CASKTTSYGITQYF
TRBV19,TRBJ2-1,CASRRQGEQFF
TRBV6-5,TRBJ2-7,CASNGRGTHEQYF
TRBV5-1,TRBJ2-3,CASKGLVTDTQYF
TRBV6-5,TRBJ1-2,CASSYSGGQGYGYTF
TRBV27,TRBJ1-4,CASRFIPGTNEKLFF
TRBV13,TRBJ2-3,CASSLRGLAGTDTQYF
TRBV5-4,TRBJ2-7,CASSPSLDYEQYF
TRBV11-2,TRBJ2-3,CASSLYVGGVADTQYF
TRBV5-1,TRBJ2-3,CASAPGLAVTDTQYF
TRBV28,TRBJ2-1,CASSGTSGVSSYNEQFF
TRBV7-3,TRBJ2-3,CASSRAAGSADTQYF
TRBV7-6,TRBJ1-6,CASSSDRANSPLHF
TRBV12-2,TRBJ2-7,CASRLKQRNYEQYF
TRBV27,TRBJ2-2,CASSRQGSTGELFF
TRBV11-2,TRBJ2-7,CASSVTGTTSYEQYF
TRBV12-3/TRBV12-4,TRBJ2-5,CASSTESFETQYF
TRBV27,TRBJ2-7,CASSLWASGTYEQYF
TRBV6-2/TRBV6-3,TRBJ1-1,CASSYLGTEAFF
TRBV19,TRBJ2-2,CASSVGLAGGQSTGELFF
TRBV10-1,TRBJ2-7,CASVWSGYEQYF
TRBV2,TRBJ1-2,CASSEIGVANYGYTF
TRBV12-3/TRBV12-4,TRBJ2-5,CASRGTEETQYF
TRBV7-9,TRBJ2-1,CASSLVMGSTNEQFF
TRBV18,TRBJ1-1,CASSAGTRGEAFF
TRBV21-1,TRBJ1-3,CASSKAGQGVSGNTIYF
TRBV6-5,TRBJ2-1,CASRPTSGRSHEQFF
TRBV4-1,TRBJ2-3,CASRIQGPSGTQYF
TRBV28,TRBJ1-1,CASSSQGNTEAFF
TRBV5-1,TRBJ1-3,CASRGGDGGNTIYF
TRBV5-4,TRBJ2-7,CASSLPGASSYEQYF
TRBV19,TRBJ2-7,CASSPVAGGTYEQYF
TRBV5-1,TRBJ2-1,CASSLDKGAGNTYEQFF
TRBV5-1,TRBJ1-5,CASSLGAPGQPQHF
TRBV27,TRBJ1-2,CATRRGDRGHGYTF
TRBV19,TRBJ2-7,CASSIVPGRNEQYF
TRBV5-6,TRBJ1-2,CASSLTSGGGYTF
TRBV4-1,TRBJ1-3,CASSFKLGSSGNTIYF
TRBV6-2/TRBV6-3,TRBJ1-3,CASSYGAGSSGNTIYF
TRBV6-5,TRBJ1-1,CASSQQENTEAFF